This is a list of T cell receptor beta chains from one sample in a study of CD8+CD57+ T cells in acquired aplastic anemia. TCRdb processed the reads anew with MiXCR; each CDR3 protein has one entry. Among some 160,000 distinct CDR3 sequences listed, around 50% were seen once. Sequencing was performed on sorted CD4+, CD8+, or CD8+CD57+ T cells (not recorded which) from PBMCs. Receptor source: a human donor with aplastic anemia. CDR3s include the opening cysteine and the closing phenylalanine or tryptophan. Fields, in order: V gene, J gene, D gene, clone size, CDR3 DNA, CDR3 protein. The D gene is left open where the match is weak. Clone size is given for some rows only: seen once, a few or many times, or a class if the clone is expanded.

>TRBV9|TRBJ1-5|NA|many
TGTGCCAGCAGCGTAGCCGGTGACCAGCCCCAGCATTTT
CASSVAGDQPQHF
>TRBV11-3|TRBJ2-3|TRBD2|many
TGTGCCAGCAGCAGCGGACTAGCGGGAGTCCTAGATACGCAGTATTTT
CASSSGLAGVLDTQYF
>TRBV2|TRBJ1-1|NA|once
TGTGCCAGCAGTGGGGAGACTGAAGCTTTCTTT
CASSGETEAFF
>TRBV24-1|TRBJ2-7|TRBD2|NA
TGTGCCACCAGTGATTGGACTAGCGGCTACGAGCAGTACTTC
CATSDWTSGYEQYF
>TRBV19|TRBJ1-3|NA|NA
TGTGCCAGTAGTATCTCAGCCTCTGGAAACACCATATATTTT
CASSISASGNTIYF
>TRBV27|TRBJ2-1|NA|NA
TGTGCCAGCATTCGCGGAGGCCATGAGCAGTTCTTC
CASIRGGHEQFF
>TRBV7-3|TRBJ1-5|TRBD1|many
TGTGCCAGCAGCCCTACAGGGGGAAATCAGCCCCAGCATTTT
CASSPTGGNQPQHF
>TRBV24-1|TRBJ2-1|NA|NA
TGTGCCACCGGCAGATCAGGAGGCAATGAGCAGTTCTTC
CATGRSGGNEQFF
>TRBV2|TRBJ1-6|TRBD1|NA
TGTGCCAGCAGCGGACCGGGACAGGGGGAATCACCCCTCCACTTT
CASSGPGQGESPLHF
>TRBV10-1|TRBJ2-5|TRBD2|NA
TGCGCCAGCAGCCGCGATAGCGGGGCGGGAGAGACCCAGTACTTC
CASSRDSGAGETQYF
>TRBV7-2|TRBJ2-7|NA|NA
TGTGCCAGCAGCCCGGATGGGCTCTACGAGCAGTACTTC
CASSPDGLYEQYF
>TRBV7-9|TRBJ2-1|NA|many
TGTGCCAGCAGCCAAACGGGATACAATGAGCAGTTCTTC
CASSQTGYNEQFF
>TRBV30|TRBJ1-2|NA|once
TGTGCCTGGACCTCGCCCGACAGGAGCTATGGCTACACCTTC
CAWTSPDRSYGYTF
>TRBV25-1|TRBJ2-6|NA|once
TGTGCCAGCAGTGCGACAGGGGCCAACGTCCTGACTTTC
CASSATGANVLTF
>TRBV2|TRBJ1-1|TRBD1|many
TGTGCCAGCAGTGAATCGCCAGACAGGGGGGCTTTCTTT
CASSESPDRGAFF
>TRBV10-2|TRBJ2-7|NA|NA
TGTGCCAGCAGCGTAGACGGGGGCTCCTACGAGCAGTACTTC
CASSVDGGSYEQYF
>TRBV9|TRBJ1-6|NA|NA
TGTGCCAGCAGCACGAGGGCCGGCGGGAATTCACCCCTCCACTTT
CASSTRAGGNSPLHF
>TRBV6-1|TRBJ2-2|TRBD1|NA
TGTGCCAGCAGGACAGGGGGGAACACCGGGGAGCTGTTTTTT
CASRTGGNTGELFF